This is a list of T cell receptor beta chains from one sample in a study of OX40 agonist ivuxolimab in advanced cancers. The assay was immunoSEQ multiplex PCR, and TCRdb's table has in-frame clones only and misses some. Of approximately 77,000 clones listed, more than 80% are singletons. Sequences were derived from CD4+ or CD8+ T cells sorted from blood, sampled in a trial of the OX40 agonist ivuxolimab. The receptors come from an adult with an advanced solid tumor such as melanoma, head and neck, liver or kidney cancer. Each CDR3 is given with its conserved first and last residue. Fields, in order: V gene, clone size, D gene, J gene, CDR3 protein, CDR3 DNA. D genes are given only for firm matches. Rows may omit the clone size; those that give it use once, few, many or a size class.

v_call: TRBV5-1
clone_size: .
d_call: .
j_call: TRBJ2-5
cdr3_aa: CASRDTFQETQYF
cdr3_nt: TGCGCCAGCAGGGACACCTTCCAAGAGACCCAGTACTTC

v_call: TRBV27
clone_size: .
d_call: .
j_call: TRBJ2-7
cdr3_aa: CASSLKGGWTSYEQYF
cdr3_nt: TGTGCCAGCAGTTTAAAGGGGGGATGGACTTCCTACGAGCAGTACTTC

v_call: TRBV11-3
clone_size: .
d_call: TRBD1
j_call: TRBJ1-1
cdr3_aa: CASSLGTGVNTEAFF
cdr3_nt: TGTGCCAGCAGCCTGGGGACAGGAGTTAACACTGAAGCTTTCTTT

v_call: TRBV6-4
clone_size: .
d_call: TRBD2
j_call: TRBJ2-5
cdr3_aa: CASSADSGAKTQYF
cdr3_nt: TGTGCCAGCAGTGCGGATAGCGGGGCAAAGACCCAGTACTTC

v_call: TRBV9
clone_size: .
d_call: TRBD2
j_call: TRBJ2-5
cdr3_aa: CASSRDSGRAGETQYF
cdr3_nt: TGTGCCAGCAGCAGGGATAGCGGGAGGGCCGGGGAGACCCAGTACTTC

v_call: TRBV30
clone_size: once
d_call: TRBD1
j_call: TRBJ2-3
cdr3_aa: CAWRTGGPWDTQYF
cdr3_nt: TGTGCCTGGAGGACAGGGGGCCCGTGGGATACGCAGTATTTT

v_call: TRBV19
clone_size: .
d_call: TRBD1
j_call: TRBJ1-1
cdr3_aa: CASSPGQGRTEAFF
cdr3_nt: TGTGCCAGTAGTCCGGGACAGGGGAGGACTGAAGCTTTCTTT

v_call: TRBV2
clone_size: .
d_call: TRBD2
j_call: TRBJ2-7
cdr3_aa: CASSGGSSIGEQYF
cdr3_nt: TGTGCCAGCAGTGGCGGGAGTTCTATAGGCGAGCAGTACTTC

v_call: TRBV11-2
clone_size: .
d_call: .
j_call: TRBJ2-1
cdr3_aa: CASSQDSSPYNEQFF
cdr3_nt: TGTGCCAGCAGCCAGGACAGTAGCCCCTACAATGAGCAGTTCTTC

v_call: TRBV4-3
clone_size: .
d_call: .
j_call: TRBJ2-6
cdr3_aa: CASSGGSGANVLTF
cdr3_nt: TGCGCCAGCAGCGGGGGGTCGGGGGCCAACGTCCTGACTTTC

v_call: TRBV19
clone_size: .
d_call: TRBD2
j_call: TRBJ2-2
cdr3_aa: CASTWGRDTGELFF
cdr3_nt: TGTGCCAGTACCTGGGGGAGGGACACCGGGGAGCTGTTTTTT

v_call: TRBV6-6
clone_size: once
d_call: .
j_call: TRBJ2-2
cdr3_aa: CASTSTGTTGELFF
cdr3_nt: TGTGCCAGCACTTCGACAGGAACCACCGGGGAGCTGTTTTTT

v_call: TRBV28
clone_size: .
d_call: TRBD1
j_call: TRBJ2-7
cdr3_aa: CASSPGQSYEQYF
cdr3_nt: TGTGCCAGCAGTCCGGGACAGTCCTACGAGCAGTACTTC

v_call: TRBV11-2
clone_size: .
d_call: TRBD1
j_call: TRBJ1-2
cdr3_aa: CASSLDLWDRGVMGGYTF
cdr3_nt: TGTGCCAGCAGCTTAGATCTGTGGGACAGGGGGGTAATGGGTGGCTACACCTTC

v_call: TRBV19
clone_size: .
d_call: TRBD1
j_call: TRBJ2-7
cdr3_aa: CASTPTGEPYEQYF
cdr3_nt: TGTGCCAGTACCCCGACAGGGGAGCCCTACGAGCAGTACTTC

v_call: TRBV5-5
clone_size: .
d_call: TRBD2
j_call: TRBJ2-1
cdr3_aa: CASSLIHGLAGVYNEQFF
cdr3_nt: TGTGCCAGCAGCCTGATACACGGTCTAGCGGGAGTTTACAATGAGCAGTTCTTC

v_call: TRBV9
clone_size: .
d_call: TRBD1
j_call: TRBJ2-5
cdr3_aa: CASSEWGQVEETQYF
cdr3_nt: TGTGCCAGCAGCGAATGGGGACAGGTTGAAGAGACCCAGTACTTC

v_call: TRBV29-1
clone_size: .
d_call: TRBD1
j_call: TRBJ1-2
cdr3_aa: CSVPSGGAEGYTF
cdr3_nt: TGCAGCGTCCCCTCAGGGGGCGCGGAGGGCTACACCTTC